This TCR beta chain comes out of a study of T cell repertoires in cytomegalovirus infection. Study background: Indications of both CMV infection and matching HLA type were provided by public TCR beta signatures. Whole-study results and caveats: There were HLA-C-restricted CMV-specific TCR beta clonotypes dominating the ex vivo response.

TCRdb ran MiXCR on the reads and lists one entry per CDR3 protein. The data show 200,000 to 300,000 distinct CDR3 sequences, around 8.7% seen once. Many counts were recorded for this clonotype. No antigen is known for it. The clonotype was recovered from a human donor in good health (CMV status not recorded). Some clones in this sample may be carry-over from other donors' samples. Sequenced input: PBMCs.

In DNA form, the CDR3 reads TGTGCCAGCAGCTTAGCCCGGACAGGGAGGGGCACTGAAGCTTTCTTT. It specifies CASSLARTGRGTEAFF. This chain connects TRBV7-9 to TRBJ1-1, with 8 nucleotides matching TRBD1. The CDR3 is 16 residues long. Germline V gene data show CDR1 as SEHNR and CDR2 as FQNEAQ (reference sequence). Trimming cost V 0 bases and J 4 bases; bases outside gene matches: 7.